The present entry profiles one T cell receptor (beta chain) with its context. No antigen is known for it. The CDR3 runs to 14 residues. Trimming left V 7 bases short and J 1 base short, with 13 bases between. Germline V gene data show CDR1 as LNHDA and CDR2 as SQIVND (reference sequence). The time point is: cycle 4 day 1 (C4D1), after 6 weeks of nivolumab. All the patients suffered relapse after autologous stem cell transplantation, and brentuximab vedotin exposure differed. TCRdb's table, derived via immunoSEQ multiplex PCR, lists solely in-frame clones and lacks some. The sample yields some 86,000 clones, 90% seen once. The source of the sample is a study of PD-1 blockade in classical Hodgkin lymphoma. The study's findings and limits: Partial responders and progressors had significantly lower baseline TCR diversity. TCR diversity in CD4+, not CD8+, cells rose significantly by C4D1. Baseline TCR diversity was reportedly lower in newly diagnosed patients than healthy donors.

This material consisted of peripheral blood mononuclear cells (PBMCs), taken before the fourth cycle of nivolumab. This receptor was obtained from a human donor with classical Hodgkin lymphoma. The V and J genes are TRBV19 and TRBJ1-1, with a possible D match to TRBD1 (6 bases). As DNA, the CDR3 is TGTGCCAGTAATAACGGAGGGGGGAACACTGAAGCTTTCTTT. Translated, it gives CASNNGGGNTEAFF.